This T cell receptor (beta chain) was obtained from a study of T cells after yellow fever vaccination. Study details: Each low-cell-number fraction was prepared by means of SMART-Seq v4 Ultra Low Input.

TCRdb reprocessed the 5' RACE reads with MiXCR, giving one entry per CDR3 protein. The repertoire holds under 500,000 distinct CDR3 sequences, with over 15% as singletons. Germline lookup yields CDR1 SGHAT and CDR2 FQNNGV. This CDR3 region has 18 residues. V lost 4 bases, J lost 2 bases, and 21 bases lay in between. The table lists this clonotype with a few counts. V usage is TRBV11-2 and J usage is TRBJ2-1, with D possibly being TRBD2 (6 bases). Sequenced here: PBMCs, sampled before the yellow fever booster vaccination. The sequence came from a young man who received the YFV17D yellow fever vaccine. As DNA, the CDR3 is TGTGCCAGCAGCTCCGCGACTAGTCGGAGCCCCACCTACAATGAGCAGTTCTTC. Encoded protein: CASSSATSRSPTYNEQFF.